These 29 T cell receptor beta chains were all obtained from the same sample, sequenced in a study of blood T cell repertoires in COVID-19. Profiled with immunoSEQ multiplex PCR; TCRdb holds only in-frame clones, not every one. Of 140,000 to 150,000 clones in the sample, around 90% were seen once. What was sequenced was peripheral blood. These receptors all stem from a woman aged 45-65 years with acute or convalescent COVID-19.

The CDR3 loop reads CASRGRDDQPQHF. CDR3 bases: TGTGCCAGCAGGGGCAGGGATGATCAGCCCCAGCATTTT. V is TRBV6-5 and J is TRBJ1-5; perhaps TRBD1 as D (5 bases). Germline V gives CDR1 MNHEY, CDR2 SVGAGI. Trimming pared 6 bases from V and 5 bases from J, leaving 11 bases between. This CDR3 has 13 amino acids.

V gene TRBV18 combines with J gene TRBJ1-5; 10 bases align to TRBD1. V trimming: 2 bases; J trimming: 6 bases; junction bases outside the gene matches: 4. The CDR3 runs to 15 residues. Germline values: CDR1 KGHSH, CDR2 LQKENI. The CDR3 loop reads CASSPGTGVLQPQHF. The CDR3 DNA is TGTGCCAGCTCACCAGGGACAGGGGTTCTTCAGCCCCAGCATTTT.

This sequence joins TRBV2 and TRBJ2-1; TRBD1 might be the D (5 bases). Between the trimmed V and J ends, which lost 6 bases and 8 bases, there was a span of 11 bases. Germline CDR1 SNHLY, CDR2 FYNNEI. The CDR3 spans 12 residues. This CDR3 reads CASRATGDEQFF. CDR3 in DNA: TGTGCCAGCAGGGCTACAGGCGATGAGCAGTTCTTC.

The CDR3 DNA is TGTGCCAGCAGAGGACAGGGGGCGAATGAGCAGTTCTTC. Amino acids: CASRGQGANEQFF. The chain carries TRBV6-5 and TRBJ2-1; 11 positions agree with TRBD1. The V gene's germline CDR1 is MNHEY and CDR2 SVGAGI. The V segment lost 6 bases and the J segment 7 bases; nucleotides outside the gene matches: 2. The CDR3 is 13 residues long.

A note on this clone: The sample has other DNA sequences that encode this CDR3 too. Written as DNA, the CDR3 is TGTGCCATCAGTGAGTCTGGGCAGGGTAGCAATCAGCCCCAGCATTTT. Amino acids: CAISESGQGSNQPQHF. This sequence joins TRBV10-3 and TRBJ1-5; perhaps TRBD1 as D (5 bases). CDR1 ENHRY and CDR2 SYGVKD come from the germline V gene. The CDR3 is made up of 16 amino acids. V lost 0 bases and J 0 bases, leaving 9 bases between the germline ends.

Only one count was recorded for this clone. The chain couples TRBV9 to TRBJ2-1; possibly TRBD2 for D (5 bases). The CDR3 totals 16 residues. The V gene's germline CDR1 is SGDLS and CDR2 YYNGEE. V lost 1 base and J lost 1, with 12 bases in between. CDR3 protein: CASSVNVGVSYNEQFF. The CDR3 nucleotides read TGTGCCAGCAGCGTAAACGTGGGAGTGTCCTACAATGAGCAGTTCTTC.

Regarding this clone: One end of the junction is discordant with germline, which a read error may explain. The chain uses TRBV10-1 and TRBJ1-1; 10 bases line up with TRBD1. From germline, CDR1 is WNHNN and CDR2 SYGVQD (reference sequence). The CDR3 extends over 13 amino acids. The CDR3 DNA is TGCGCCAGCAGTGAGTCGGGGACAGGGGAACTCTCGTTT. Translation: CASSESGTGELSF.

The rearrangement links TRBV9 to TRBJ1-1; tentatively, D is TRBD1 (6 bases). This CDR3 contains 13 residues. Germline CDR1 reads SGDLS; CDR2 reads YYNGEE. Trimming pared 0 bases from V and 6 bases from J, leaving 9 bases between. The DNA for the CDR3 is TGTGCCAGCAGCGTAGGGGAGGGGGCTGAAGCTTTCTTT. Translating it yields CASSVGEGAEAFF.

CDR3 coding DNA: TGTGCCAGCAGCTTGGGGACAGGGGCCCTCAATGAGCAGTTCTTC. This sequence encodes CASSLGTGALNEQFF. This chain joins TRBV5-4 and TRBJ2-1; 9 bases line up with TRBD1. V trimming: 0 bases; J trimming: 6 bases; junction bases outside the gene matches: 4. From germline, CDR1 is SGHNT and CDR2 YYREEE (reference sequence). The length of the CDR3 is 15 residues.

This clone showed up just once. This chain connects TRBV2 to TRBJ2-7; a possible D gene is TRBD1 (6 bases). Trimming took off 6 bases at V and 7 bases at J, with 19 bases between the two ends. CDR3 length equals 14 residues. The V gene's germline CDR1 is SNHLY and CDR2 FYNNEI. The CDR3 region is CASREDRPNEEQYF. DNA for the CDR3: TGTGCCAGCAGGGAGGACAGACCCAATGAAGAGCAGTACTTC.

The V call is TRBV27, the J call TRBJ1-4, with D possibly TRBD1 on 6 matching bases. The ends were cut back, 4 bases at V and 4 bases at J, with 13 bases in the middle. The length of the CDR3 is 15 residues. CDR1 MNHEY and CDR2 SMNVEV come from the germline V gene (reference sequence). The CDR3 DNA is TGTGCCAGCAGTTCCCCCGGGACACATAATGAAAAACTGTTTTTT. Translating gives CASSSPGTHNEKLFF.

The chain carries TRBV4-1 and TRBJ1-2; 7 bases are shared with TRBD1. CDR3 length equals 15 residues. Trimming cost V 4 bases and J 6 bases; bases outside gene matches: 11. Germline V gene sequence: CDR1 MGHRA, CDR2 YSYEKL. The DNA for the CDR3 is TGCGCCAGCAGCCGAATTGACAGGGTTGGAAATGGCTACACCTTC. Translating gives CASSRIDRVGNGYTF.

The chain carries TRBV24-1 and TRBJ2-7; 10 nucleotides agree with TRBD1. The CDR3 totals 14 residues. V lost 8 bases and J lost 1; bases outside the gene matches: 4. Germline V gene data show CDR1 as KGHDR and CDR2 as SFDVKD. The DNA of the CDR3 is TGTGCCACCATTGACAGGGGGCATTCCTACGAGCAGTACTTC. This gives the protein CATIDRGHSYEQYF.

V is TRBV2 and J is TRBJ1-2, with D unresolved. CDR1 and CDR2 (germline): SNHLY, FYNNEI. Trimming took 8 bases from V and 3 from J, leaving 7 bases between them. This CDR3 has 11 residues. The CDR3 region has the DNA TGTGCCAGCCGCCGAGACTATGGCTACACCTTC. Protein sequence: CASRRDYGYTF.

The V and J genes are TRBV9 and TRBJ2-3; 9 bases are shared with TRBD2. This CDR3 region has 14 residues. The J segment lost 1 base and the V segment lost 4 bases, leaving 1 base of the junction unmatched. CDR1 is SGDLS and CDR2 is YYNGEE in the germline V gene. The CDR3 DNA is TGTGCCAGCAGCCGGACTAGCGGCACAGATACGCAGTATTTT. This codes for CASSRTSGTDTQYF.

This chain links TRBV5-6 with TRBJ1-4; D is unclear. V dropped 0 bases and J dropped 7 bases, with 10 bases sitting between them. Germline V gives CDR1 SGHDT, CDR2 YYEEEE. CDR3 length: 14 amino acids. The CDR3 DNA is TGTGCCAGCAGCTTGGTGGAGAACCCTGAAAAACTGTTTTTT. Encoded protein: CASSLVENPEKLFF.

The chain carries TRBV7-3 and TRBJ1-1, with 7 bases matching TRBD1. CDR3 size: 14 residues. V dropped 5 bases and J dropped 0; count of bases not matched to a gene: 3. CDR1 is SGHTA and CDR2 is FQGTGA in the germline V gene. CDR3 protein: CASSPQGLNTEAFF. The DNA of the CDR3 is TGTGCCAGCAGCCCACAGGGGCTGAACACTGAAGCTTTCTTT.

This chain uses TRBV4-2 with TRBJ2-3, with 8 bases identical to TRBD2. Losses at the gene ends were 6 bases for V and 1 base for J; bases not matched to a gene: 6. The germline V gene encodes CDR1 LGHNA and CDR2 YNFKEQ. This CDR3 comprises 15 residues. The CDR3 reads CASRSLRGGTDTQYF. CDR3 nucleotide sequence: TGTGCCAGCAGAAGCCTGCGGGGGGGCACAGATACGCAGTATTTT.

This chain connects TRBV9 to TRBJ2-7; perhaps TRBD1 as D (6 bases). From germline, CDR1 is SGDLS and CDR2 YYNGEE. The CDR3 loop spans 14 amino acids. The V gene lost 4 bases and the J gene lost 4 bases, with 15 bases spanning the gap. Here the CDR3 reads CASSPRQEPYEQYF. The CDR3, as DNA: TGTGCCAGCAGCCCTCGACAGGAGCCATACGAGCAGTACTTC.

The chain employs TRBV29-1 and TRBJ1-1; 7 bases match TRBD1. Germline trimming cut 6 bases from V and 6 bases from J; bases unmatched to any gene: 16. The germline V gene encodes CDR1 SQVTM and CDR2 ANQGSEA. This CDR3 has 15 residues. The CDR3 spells CSVGQTVGGRAEAFF. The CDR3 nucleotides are TGCAGCGTGGGACAGACGGTCGGAGGTCGGGCTGAAGCTTTCTTT.

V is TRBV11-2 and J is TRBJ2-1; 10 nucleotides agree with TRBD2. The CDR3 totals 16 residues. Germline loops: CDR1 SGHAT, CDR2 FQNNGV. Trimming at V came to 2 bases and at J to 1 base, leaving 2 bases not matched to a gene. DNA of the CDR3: TGTGCCAGCAGCTTACTAGCGGGAGAGTCCTACAATGAGCAGTTCTTC. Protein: CASSLLAGESYNEQFF.

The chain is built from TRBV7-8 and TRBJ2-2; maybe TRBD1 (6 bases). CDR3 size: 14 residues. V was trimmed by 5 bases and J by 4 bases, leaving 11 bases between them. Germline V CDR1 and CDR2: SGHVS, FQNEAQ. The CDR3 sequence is CASSRDIGTGELFF. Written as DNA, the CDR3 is TGTGCCAGCAGCAGGGACATCGGCACCGGGGAGCTGTTTTTT.

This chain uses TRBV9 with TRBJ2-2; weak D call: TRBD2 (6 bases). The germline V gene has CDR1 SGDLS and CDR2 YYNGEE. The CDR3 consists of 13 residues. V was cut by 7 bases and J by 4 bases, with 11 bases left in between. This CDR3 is CASAGSITGELFF. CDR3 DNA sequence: TGTGCCAGCGCGGGAAGTATCACCGGGGAGCTGTTTTTT.

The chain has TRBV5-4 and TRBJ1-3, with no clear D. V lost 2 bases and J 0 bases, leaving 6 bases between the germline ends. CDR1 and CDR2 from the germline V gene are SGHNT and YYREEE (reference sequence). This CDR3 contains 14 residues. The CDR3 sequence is CASSFLSSGNTIYF. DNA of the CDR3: TGTGCCAGCAGCTTTTTATCCTCTGGAAACACCATATATTTT.

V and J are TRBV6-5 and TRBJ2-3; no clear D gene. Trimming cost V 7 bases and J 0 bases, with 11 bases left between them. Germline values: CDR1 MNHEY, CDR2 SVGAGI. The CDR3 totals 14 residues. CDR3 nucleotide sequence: TGTGCCAGCATAGAGACAACTAGCACAGATACGCAGTATTTT. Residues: CASIETTSTDTQYF.

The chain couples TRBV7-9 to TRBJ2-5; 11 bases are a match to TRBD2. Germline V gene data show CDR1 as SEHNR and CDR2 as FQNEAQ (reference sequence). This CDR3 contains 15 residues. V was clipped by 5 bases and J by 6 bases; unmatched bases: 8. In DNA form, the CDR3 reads TGTGCCAGCAGCCCTCCGGGACTAGCGGTCCAGACCCAGTACTTC. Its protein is CASSPPGLAVQTQYF.

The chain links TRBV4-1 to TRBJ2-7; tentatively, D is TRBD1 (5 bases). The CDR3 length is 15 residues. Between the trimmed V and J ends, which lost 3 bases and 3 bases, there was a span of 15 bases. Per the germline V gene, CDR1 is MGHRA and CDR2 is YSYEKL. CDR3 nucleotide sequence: TGCGCCAGCAGCCACCCCTGGCAGGGCTACTACGAGCAGTACTTC. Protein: CASSHPWQGYYEQYF.

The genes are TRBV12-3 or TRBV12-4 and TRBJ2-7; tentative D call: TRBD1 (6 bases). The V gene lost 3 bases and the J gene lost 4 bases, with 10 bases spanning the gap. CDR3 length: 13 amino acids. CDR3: CASSFTGFYEQYF. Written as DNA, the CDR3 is TGTGCCAGCAGTTTCACAGGGTTTTACGAGCAGTACTTC.

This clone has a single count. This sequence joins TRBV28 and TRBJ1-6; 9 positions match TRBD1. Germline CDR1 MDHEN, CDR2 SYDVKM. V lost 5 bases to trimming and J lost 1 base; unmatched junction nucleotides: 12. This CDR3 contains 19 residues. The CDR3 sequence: CASSPLFSGQGSYNSPLHF. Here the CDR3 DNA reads TGTGCCAGCAGTCCCTTGTTCTCGGGACAGGGTTCCTATAATTCACCCCTCCACTTT.